The source of this T cell receptor (beta chain) is a study of blood T cell repertoires in COVID-19. Study in general: PBMCs, B-cell-depleted T cells, or T cells were the source of the cDNA or gDNA that made up the material.

V lost 4 bases, J lost 7 bases, and 8 bases lay in between. This CDR3 has 13 residues. The V gene's germline CDR1 is LNHDA and CDR2 SQIVND (reference sequence). Under the authors' procedure: Cell counts per sample came from amplifying reference gene primers. Clones were sequenced by immunoSEQ multiplex PCR, and TCRdb holds only the in-frame ones, with some missing. D and trimming were read from the DNA, whereas the V and J calls and clone size are those reported in that table. The sample has about 220,000 clones, approximately 90% seen once. Participants came from about 23 US areas, aged about 18 to 89 years. Which cohort a participant joined came from the clinical history participants gave.

This clonotype was sampled from a woman in her late teens or twenties in a cohort exposed to, infected with or recovered from COVID-19 (not recorded which). Material for sequencing was PBMCs or T cells enriched from blood (not recorded which). V is TRBV19 and J is TRBJ1-6; no firm D call. The CDR3 sequence: CASSSQANSPLHF. DNA for the CDR3: TGTGCCAGTAGTAGTCAGGCGAATTCACCCCTCCACTTT.